This TCR beta chain derives from a study of cytomegalovirus exposure and HLA in healthy donors. Study overall: Among the approximately 410 genotyped donors, 81% were placed in the Caucasian-associated ancestry cluster.

The PCR made use of 60 Vbeta and 13 Jbeta primers. Method: immunoSEQ multiplex PCR; TCRdb's copy keeps in-frame clones and lacks some. The sample comprises around 85,000 clones, over 65% of which are singletons, and approximately 20% rests with the top ten. Germline V CDR1 and CDR2: LNHDA, SQIVND (reference sequence). The CDR3 sequence is 15 residues long. Trimming took 6 bases from V and 5 from J; bases not matched to a gene: 8. The gene calls are TRBV19 and TRBJ2-2, with 8 bases aligning to TRBD1. The source is a man under 40 in good health and CMV-seropositive. The specimen sequenced was PBMCs. CDR3 nucleotides: TGTGCCAGTAGCGCGGGGACAGGAAGAACCGGGGAGCTGTTTTTT. It translates to CASSAGTGRTGELFF.